Each of the 9 T cell receptor beta chains below was sequenced from the same sample in a study of blood T cells in healthy people across ages (dated by TCRdb to 2014 to 2015). The library was obtained by 5' RACE. The data were produced on an Illumina HiSeq 2500. A second PCR of roughly 6 to 11 cycles was run with a J-beta primer mix and a sample-barcoded 5' primer. Through fastp at Q25 and MiXCR, TCRdb rebuilt clones from the public reads, retaining in-frame beta chains. Entries that share a CDR3 protein sequence are merged under the most common genes and DNA. The sample contains hundreds of thousands of distinct CDR3 sequences, about a fifth of them found a single time. The top ten clonotypes cover less than 25% of the sample. Sample: blood. The source is a man in his 70s in good health.

In its sample, this clonotype was seen a few times. The chain has TRBV9 and TRBJ1-1; a possible D gene is TRBD1 (6 bases). The length of the CDR3 is 16 residues. Trimming took 0 bases from V and 0 from J, leaving 12 bases between them. Germline-derived CDR1 and CDR2 are SGDLS and YYNGEE. CDR3 in DNA: TGTGCCAGCAGCGTAGCTGGGGCAGGGGTGAACACTGAAGCTTTCTTT. This sequence encodes CASSVAGAGVNTEAFF.

This clonotype was observed a few times. This chain links TRBV5-5 with TRBJ2-3, with D perhaps TRBD1 (5 bases). The CDR3 sequence is 18 residues long. Per germline, CDR1 SGHKS and CDR2 YYEKEE (reference sequence). Trimming took off 3 bases at V and 0 bases at J, with 20 bases between the two ends. The CDR3: CASSSLGQANASTDTQYF. The CDR3 DNA follows: TGTGCCAGCAGCTCGCTGGGGCAGGCTAACGCTAGCACAGATACGCAGTATTTT.

This clonotype was detected only a few times. V and J are TRBV29-1 and TRBJ2-5; TRBD2 is a possible D gene (7 bases). CDR3 length: 13 amino acids. From germline, CDR1 is SQVTM and CDR2 ANQGSEA. The CDR3 loop reads CSRGGGRLETQYF. The CDR3 DNA follows: TGCAGTCGAGGGGGGGGTAGGTTAGAGACCCAGTACTTC.

This clonotype was picked up a small number of times. The chain links TRBV4-1 to TRBJ2-5; possibly TRBD2 for D (6 bases). The DNA end lines up better with TRBJ2-7; the J call may be wrong. CDR1 is MGHRA, CDR2 YSYEKL, per germline. This CDR3 is built from 16 residues. In DNA, the CDR3 is TGCGCCAGCAGCCAAGGATGGGGAGGCTCTTACTACGAGCAGTACGTC. Protein sequence: CASSQGWGGSYYEQYV.

This clonotype showed up just a few times. The junction shows a germline mismatch at one end, possibly a read error. CDR3 residues: CASSSAGSYNEQLF. The CDR3 coding sequence is TGTGCCAGCAGTTCCGCGGGGTCGTACAATGAGCAGCTCTTC. The V call is TRBV11-2, the J call TRBJ2-1; a possible D gene is TRBD2 (6 bases). This CDR3 is 14 amino acids long. Germline V gives CDR1 SGHAT, CDR2 FQNNGV. Full variable domain (remainder filled in from reference TRBV11-2 and TRBJ2-1): EAGVAQSPRYKIIEKRQSVAFWCNPISGHATLYWYQQILGQGPKLLIQFQNNGVVDDSQLPKDRFSAERLKGVDSTLKIQPAKLEDSAVYLCASSSAGSYNEQLFGPGTRLTVL.

This clonotype occurred a few times. The chain uses TRBV18 and TRBJ2-3, with 8 positions matching TRBD1. Germline-derived CDR1 and CDR2 are KGHSH and LQKENI. Trimming at V came to 4 bases and at J to 2 bases, leaving 8 bases not matched to a gene. This CDR3 region has 16 residues. The CDR3, as DNA: TGTGCCAGCTCACGCCCAGGACAGGGCTTCACAGATACGCAGTATTTT. The encoded protein is CASSRPGQGFTDTQYF.

This clonotype was picked up a small number of times. The gene calls are TRBV11-1 and TRBJ2-5, with 12 bases identical to TRBD2. The DNA end favors TRBJ2-1, so the J call may be wrong. The CDR3 covers 16 residues. The germline V gene encodes CDR1 SGHAT and CDR2 FQDESV (reference sequence). The CDR3 bases are TGTGCCAGCAGCCCTTCTTCTAGCGGGGGGGACAATGAGCAGTTCTTC. Its protein is CASSPSSSGGDNEQFF.

The chain has TRBV24-1 and TRBJ1-5; D is unresolved. V was clipped by 6 bases and J by 11 bases, with 13 bases between them. The germline V gene has CDR1 KGHDR and CDR2 SFDVKD. The CDR3 totals 12 residues. The CDR3 sequence is CATSPPEGAQHF. CDR3 sequence (DNA): TGTGCCACCAGTCCCCCGGAGGGAGCCCAGCATTTT.

This clonotype was seen ten or more times. The chain links TRBV12-3 or TRBV12-4 to TRBJ2-3, with no clear D. The germline V and J ends were trimmed by 3 bases and 4 bases, with 5 bases remaining between them. This CDR3 has 12 residues. The DNA of the CDR3 is TGTGCCAGCAGTTTTGGGCCAGATACGCAGTATTTT. This encodes CASSFGPDTQYF.